One sample yielded the 22 T cell receptor beta chains listed below, sequenced in a study of blood T cell repertoires in COVID-19 (TCRdb year 2020). Library preparation employed the immunoSEQ multiplex PCR assay. What TCRdb holds here is the immuneACCESS table cut down to in-frame rearrangements. Part of the clones is not present; checked against another copy, under half of the missing clones reflect an unresolved V gene, and the others are unexplained. In this sample the table shows hundreds of thousands of clones, 85% of which occur a single time. The top ten hold 7.2% of the sample. Input material: peripheral blood. These receptors all stem from a human donor in a cohort sampled during active COVID-19.

This clone was seen only once. V is TRBV10-1 and J is TRBJ2-7; perhaps TRBD2 as D (7 bases). This CDR3 is 15 amino acids long. Between the trimmed V and J ends, which lost 0 bases and 5 bases, there was a span of 14 bases. CDR1 and CDR2 from the germline V gene are WNHNN and SYGVQD (reference sequence). This chain's CDR3 is CASSESRGGADEQYF. DNA of the CDR3: TGCGCCAGCAGTGAGTCGAGGGGGGGGGCAGACGAGCAGTACTTC.

This chain uses TRBV6-5 with TRBJ1-4; D is undetermined. This CDR3 spans 14 amino acids. Per germline, CDR1 MNHEY and CDR2 SVGAGI. The V and J ends lost 10 bases and 4 bases respectively, with 16 bases between them. CDR3 nucleotide sequence: TGTGCCACCGCCCCCGGTTTCAATAATGAAAAACTGTTTTTT. Protein product: CATAPGFNNEKLFF.

The V call is TRBV11-2, the J call TRBJ2-2; 7 nucleotides agree with TRBD1. There are 17 residues in the CDR3. The germline CDR1 and CDR2 sequences are SGHAT and FQNNGV. Trimming removed 0 bases from V and 1 base from J; junction bases left unmatched: 5. This CDR3 is CASSLDKTGWNTGELFF. The CDR3 bases are TGTGCCAGCAGCTTAGACAAGACAGGGTGGAACACCGGGGAGCTGTTTTTT.

Many counts were recorded for this clone. This rearrangement joins TRBV4-2 to TRBJ1-3; TRBD1 aligns across 8 bases. V trimming: 4 bases; J trimming: 5 bases; junction bases outside the gene matches: 7. CDR1 and CDR2 (germline): LGHNA, YNFKEQ. This CDR3 has 15 amino acids. The CDR3 DNA sequence: TGTGCCAGCAGCCTCGGGACAGGAGTAAGAAACACCATATATTTT. Translated, it gives CASSLGTGVRNTIYF.

This clone came up a few times. This chain connects TRBV19 to TRBJ2-3; 7 bases align to TRBD2. V dropped 6 bases and J dropped 6; count of bases not matched to a gene: 18. This CDR3 region has 17 residues. Germline CDR1 is LNHDA and CDR2 is SQIVND (reference sequence). CDR3 in DNA: TGTGCCAGTAGGGATCCTTCCGGGACTACCTTGAGGGATACGCAGTATTTT. It codes for CASRDPSGTTLRDTQYF. Based on the CDR3 plus reference TRBV19 and TRBJ2-3, the full variable domain is DGGITQSPKYLFRKEGQNVTLSCEQNLNHDAMYWYRQDPGQGLRLIYYSQIVNDFQKGDIAEGYSVSREKKESFPLTVTSAQKNPTAFYLCASRDPSGTTLRDTQYFGPGTRLTVL.

Only a few counts were recorded for this clone. The rearrangement uses TRBV6-5 and TRBJ1-1; 8 bases map to TRBD1. V trimming: 7 bases; J trimming: 11 bases; junction bases outside the gene matches: 9. Germline lookup yields CDR1 MNHEY and CDR2 SVGAGI. This CDR3 is built from 12 residues. Here the CDR3 DNA reads TGTGCCAGCACCATAACAGGGGGAGAGGCTTTCTTT. Translated, it gives CASTITGGEAFF.

The chain has TRBV7-2 and TRBJ1-2; D not certain. Germline V gene lookup returns CDR1 SGHTA and CDR2 FQGNSA. The CDR3 contains 13 residues. Between the trimmed V and J ends, which lost 4 bases and 5 bases, there was a span of 11 bases. CDR3 loop: CASSSRWRYGYTF. Written as DNA, the CDR3 is TGTGCCAGCAGCTCCAGGTGGCGATATGGCTACACCTTC.

J is TRBJ1-5 and V is TRBV27; D call uncertain. This CDR3 is 15 amino acids long. Germline lookup yields CDR1 MNHEY and CDR2 SMNVEV (reference sequence). Trimming removed 5 bases from V and 3 bases from J, with 14 bases in between. CDR3 protein: CASSPTREINQPQHF. The CDR3 nucleotides read TGTGCCAGCAGTCCAACCCGAGAGATCAATCAGCCCCAGCATTTT.

As concerns this clone: This same CDR3 is encoded by further DNA sequences in the sample. Here the CDR3 reads CASSLRGNYGYTF. CDR3 nucleotides: TGTGCCAGCAGTTTACGGGGGAACTATGGCTACACCTTC. The chain joins TRBV27 to TRBJ1-2; the D gene is possibly TRBD1 (5 bases). Germline values: CDR1 MNHEY, CDR2 SMNVEV (reference sequence). The CDR3 totals 13 residues. V lost 2 bases to trimming and J lost 2 bases, with 6 bases between them.

The V and J genes are TRBV5-6 and TRBJ1-2; the match to TRBD1 covers 7 bases. Germline lookup yields CDR1 SGHDT and CDR2 YYEEEE. The CDR3 sequence is 15 residues long. The V segment lost 0 bases and the J segment 4 bases; nucleotides outside the gene matches: 6. The DNA for the CDR3 is TGTGCCAGCAGCTTGGGCCCAGGGGACAGCTATGGCTACACCTTC. Its protein product is CASSLGPGDSYGYTF.

The chain joins TRBV12-5 to TRBJ2-7, with 7 nucleotides matching TRBD1. The CDR3 sequence is 14 residues long. Germline values: CDR1 LGHNT, CDR2 FRNRAP. V lost 1 base, J lost 3 bases, and 3 bases stayed unmatched. The CDR3 sequence is CASGLGQGNYEQYF. The CDR3 bases are TGTGCTAGTGGTTTGGGACAGGGTAACTACGAGCAGTACTTC.

The CDR3 DNA follows: TGTGCCACCAGTGAAAGACAGGGGAATGGCTACACCTTC. Its translation: CATSERQGNGYTF. This chain joins TRBV24-1 and TRBJ1-2; 8 nucleotides line up with TRBD1. Germline V gene sequence: CDR1 KGHDR, CDR2 SFDVKD. This CDR3 contains 13 residues. The ends lost 4 bases at V and 6 bases at J; junction bases unmatched: 3.

This chain uses TRBV5-1 with TRBJ2-5; D might be TRBD2 (5 bases). The CDR3 is 13 amino acids. CDR1 is SGHRS and CDR2 is YFSETQ in the germline V gene. Trimming cost V 3 bases and J 5 bases, with 11 bases left between them. The CDR3 loop reads CASSSGVRETQYF. In nucleotides, the CDR3 is TGCGCCAGCAGCTCCGGGGTTCGGGAGACCCAGTACTTC.

This chain uses TRBV6-2 or TRBV6-3 with TRBJ1-2, with D tentatively TRBD1 (5 bases). Between the trimmed V and J ends, which lost 2 bases and 8 bases, there was a span of 18 bases. The CDR3 runs to 15 residues. Germline assignment: CDR1 MNHEY and CDR2 SVGEGT. The CDR3 DNA sequence: TGTGCCAGCAGTTACACAAGTCCAGGGTCTGGCGGCTACACCTTC. Encoded protein: CASSYTSPGSGGYTF.

CDR3 loop: CASSSQGGFNSPLHF. DNA of the CDR3: TGTGCCAGCAGTTCTCAGGGTGGGTTTAATTCACCCCTCCACTTT. The gene calls are TRBV6-4 and TRBJ1-6; tentatively, D is TRBD1 (5 bases). V lost 5 bases and J lost 6, with 14 bases in between. Germline lookup yields CDR1 MRHNA and CDR2 SNTAGT. This CDR3 has 15 amino acids.

This clone was seen only once. The V gene is TRBV18, the J gene TRBJ1-5; a possible D gene is TRBD1 (5 bases). Germline lookup yields CDR1 KGHSH and CDR2 LQKENI. Trimming shortened V by 3 bases and J by 4 bases, and 13 bases separated the two germline ends. The CDR3 sequence is 15 residues long. The CDR3 is CASSPREGRNQPQHF. The CDR3 nucleotides are TGTGCCAGCTCACCGAGGGAGGGGAGGAATCAGCCCCAGCATTTT.

About this clone: Within the sample, other DNA sequences also encode this same CDR3. The genes are TRBV7-9 and TRBJ2-7; no clear D. The germline V gene encodes CDR1 SEHNR and CDR2 FQNEAQ (reference sequence). V dropped 5 bases and J dropped 5 bases, with 7 bases sitting between them. The CDR3 has 11 amino acids. CDR3 protein: CASSPGDEQYF. CDR3 nucleotides: TGTGCCAGCAGCCCAGGTGACGAGCAGTACTTC. Looking up the rest from reference TRBV7-9 and TRBJ2-7 gives the full variable domain: DTGVSQNPRHKITKRGQNVTFRCDPISEHNRLYWYRQTLGQGPEFLTYFQNEAQLEKSRLLSDRFSAERPKGSFSTLEIQRTEQGDSAMYLCASSPGDEQYFGPGTRLTVT.

The chain has TRBV7-9 and TRBJ2-7; tentatively, D is TRBD2 (5 bases). Germline V gene data show CDR1 as SEHNR and CDR2 as FQNEAQ (reference sequence). Trimming cost V 4 bases and J 2 bases, with 15 bases left between them. The CDR3 is made up of 15 amino acids. The CDR3 coding sequence is TGTGCCAGCAGCTCGGCCCGAGGGCTACCCTACGAGCAGTACTTC. Residues: CASSSARGLPYEQYF.

The chain joins TRBV7-2 to TRBJ2-3; 8 positions match TRBD1. After removal of 1 base from V and 4 bases from J, the junction contained 4 bases not matched to a gene. Germline V gene lookup returns CDR1 SGHTA and CDR2 FQGNSA. The CDR3 is 15 residues long. CDR3 DNA: TGTGCCAGCAGCTTAGTGCAGGGGGCGGCAGATACGCAGTATTTT. It is translated as CASSLVQGAADTQYF.

The chain employs TRBV6-5 and TRBJ1-5; the match to TRBD1 covers 7 bases. CDR3 length equals 15 residues. Germline lookup yields CDR1 MNHEY and CDR2 SVGAGI. The V and J ends lost 5 bases and 4 bases, in that order; junction bases with no gene match: 8. The CDR3 here is CASSLTGLKNQPQHF. CDR3 sequence (DNA): TGTGCCAGCAGTCTGACAGGGCTTAAAAATCAGCCCCAGCATTTT.

The genes are TRBV4-1 and TRBJ1-5; D unresolved. The CDR3 length is 19 residues. With 0 bases removed from V and 4 bases from J, the gap between germline ends came to 22 bases. Germline V gives CDR1 MGHRA, CDR2 YSYEKL. The CDR3 DNA sequence: TGCGCCAGCAGCCAAGAGGAAAAACAACGAGATGGAGGAAATCAGCCCCAGCATTTT. Its protein product is CASSQEEKQRDGGNQPQHF.

This sequence joins TRBV28 and TRBJ2-7, with a tentative D call TRBD1 (5 bases). Trimming took off 1 base at V and 2 bases at J, with 12 bases between the two ends. Germline loops: CDR1 MDHEN, CDR2 SYDVKM. CDR3 length equals 15 residues. CDR3 loop: CASSLFPDTAYEQYF. The CDR3 DNA sequence: TGTGCCAGCAGTTTATTCCCGGACACAGCCTACGAGCAGTACTTC.